The next 3 T cell receptor beta chains were all read from a single sample in a study of shared clonotypes between healthy human individuals. Generated by immunoSEQ multiplex PCR, the TCRdb table keeps only in-frame clones and is missing some. The table has 950,000 to 1,300,000 clones, more than 65% seen once; the top ten hold approximately 1.5%. The sample consisted of memory CD4+ T cells sorted from blood. Subset denoted: CD45RA-negative fraction. The receptor set was obtained from a man between 18 and 29 years old in good health.

The chain combines TRBV6-5 with TRBJ2-2; no clear D. V lost 7 bases to trimming and J lost 7 bases, with 13 bases between them. Germline V gives CDR1 MNHEY, CDR2 SVGAGI. This CDR3 has 13 amino acids. The CDR3 region is CASTSGASGELFF. CDR3 sequence (DNA): TGTGCCAGCACTTCAGGAGCCAGCGGGGAGCTGTTTTTT.

This chain joins TRBV5-1 and TRBJ1-2; TRBD1 aligns across 7 bases. V lost 4 bases and J lost 1; bases outside the gene matches: 10. The V gene's germline CDR1 is SGHRS and CDR2 YFSETQ. CDR3 size: 16 residues. The CDR3 here is CASSPRTGEINYGYTF. As DNA, the CDR3 is TGCGCCAGCAGCCCCCGGACAGGAGAAATTAACTATGGCTACACCTTC.

The V gene is TRBV9, the J gene TRBJ2-3, with D uncertain. V dropped 0 bases and J dropped 5 bases, with 1 base sitting between them. This CDR3 comprises 11 residues. Germline V lookup: CDR1 SGDLS, CDR2 YYNGEE. The CDR3 loop reads CASSVEDTQYF. The CDR3 DNA sequence: TGTGCCAGCAGCGTAGAAGATACGCAGTATTTT.